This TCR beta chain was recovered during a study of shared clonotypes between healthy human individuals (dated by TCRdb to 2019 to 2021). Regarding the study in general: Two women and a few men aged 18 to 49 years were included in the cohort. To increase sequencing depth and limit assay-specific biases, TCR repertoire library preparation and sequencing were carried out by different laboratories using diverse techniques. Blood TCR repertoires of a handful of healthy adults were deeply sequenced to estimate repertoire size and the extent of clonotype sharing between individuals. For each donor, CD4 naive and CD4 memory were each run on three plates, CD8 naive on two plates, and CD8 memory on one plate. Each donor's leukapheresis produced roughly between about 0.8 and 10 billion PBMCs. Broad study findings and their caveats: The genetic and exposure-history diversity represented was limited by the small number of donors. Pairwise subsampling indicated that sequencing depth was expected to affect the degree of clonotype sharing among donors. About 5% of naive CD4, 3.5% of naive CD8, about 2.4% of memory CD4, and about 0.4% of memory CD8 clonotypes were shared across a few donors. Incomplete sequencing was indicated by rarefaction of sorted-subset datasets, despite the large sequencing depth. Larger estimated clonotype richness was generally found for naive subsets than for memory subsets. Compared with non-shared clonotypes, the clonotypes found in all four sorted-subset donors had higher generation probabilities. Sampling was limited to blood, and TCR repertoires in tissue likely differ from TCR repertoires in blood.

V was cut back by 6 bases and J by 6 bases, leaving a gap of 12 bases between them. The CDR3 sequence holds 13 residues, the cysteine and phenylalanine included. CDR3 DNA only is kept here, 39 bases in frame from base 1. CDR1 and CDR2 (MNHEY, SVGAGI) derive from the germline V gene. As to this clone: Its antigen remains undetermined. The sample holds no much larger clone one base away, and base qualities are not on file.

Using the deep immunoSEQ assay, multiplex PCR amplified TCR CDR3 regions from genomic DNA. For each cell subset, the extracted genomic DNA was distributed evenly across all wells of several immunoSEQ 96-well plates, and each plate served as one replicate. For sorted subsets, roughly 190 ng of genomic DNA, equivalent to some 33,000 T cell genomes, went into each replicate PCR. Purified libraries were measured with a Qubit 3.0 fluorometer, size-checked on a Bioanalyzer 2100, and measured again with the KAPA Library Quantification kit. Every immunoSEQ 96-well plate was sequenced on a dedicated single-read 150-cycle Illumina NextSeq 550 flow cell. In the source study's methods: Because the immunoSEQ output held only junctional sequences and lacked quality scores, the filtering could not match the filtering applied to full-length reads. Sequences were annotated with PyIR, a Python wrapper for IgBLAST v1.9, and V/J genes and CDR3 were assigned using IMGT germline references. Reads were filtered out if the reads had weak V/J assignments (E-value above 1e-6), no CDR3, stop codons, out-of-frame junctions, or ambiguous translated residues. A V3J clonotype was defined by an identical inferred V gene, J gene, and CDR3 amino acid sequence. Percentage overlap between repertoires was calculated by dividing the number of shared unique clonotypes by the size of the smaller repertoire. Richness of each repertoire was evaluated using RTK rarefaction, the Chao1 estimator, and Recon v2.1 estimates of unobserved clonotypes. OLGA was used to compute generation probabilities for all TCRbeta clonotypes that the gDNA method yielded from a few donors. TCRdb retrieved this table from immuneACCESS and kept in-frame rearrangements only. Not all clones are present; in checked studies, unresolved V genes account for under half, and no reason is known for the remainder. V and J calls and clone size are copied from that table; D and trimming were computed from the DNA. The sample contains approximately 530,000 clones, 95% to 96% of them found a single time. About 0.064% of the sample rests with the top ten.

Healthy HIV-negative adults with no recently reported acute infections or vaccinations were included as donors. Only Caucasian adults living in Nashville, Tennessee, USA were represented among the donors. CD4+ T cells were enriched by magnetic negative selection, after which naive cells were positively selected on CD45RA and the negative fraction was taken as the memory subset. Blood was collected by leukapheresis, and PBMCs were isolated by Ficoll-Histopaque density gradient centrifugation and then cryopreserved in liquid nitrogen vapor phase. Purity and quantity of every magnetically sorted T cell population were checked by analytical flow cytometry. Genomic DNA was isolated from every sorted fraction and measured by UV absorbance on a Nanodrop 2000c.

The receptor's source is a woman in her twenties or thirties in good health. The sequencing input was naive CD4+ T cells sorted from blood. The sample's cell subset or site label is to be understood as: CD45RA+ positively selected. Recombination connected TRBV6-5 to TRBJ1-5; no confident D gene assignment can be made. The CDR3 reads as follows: CASRSRVGQPQHF. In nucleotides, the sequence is TGTGCCAGCAGAAGTAGGGTGGGTCAGCCCCAGCATTTT.